This TCR beta chain comes out of a study of cytomegalovirus exposure and HLA in healthy donors. Turning to this clone: What it recognizes is unknown.

The CDR3 totals 16 residues. The germline V gene has CDR1 LNHDA and CDR2 SQIVND (reference sequence). Trimming removed 6 bases from V and 6 bases from J; junction bases left unmatched: 11. The study, taken as a whole, reports: The finding came from a later analysis; first-cohort TCR clusters tended to co-occur in the 95 to 150 validation repertoires.

Generated by immunoSEQ multiplex PCR, the TCRdb table keeps only in-frame clones and is missing some. This table has approximately 98,000 clones, approximately 94% appearing once. The rearrangement uses TRBV19 and TRBJ1-5, with 10 bases matching TRBD1. The sequence was obtained from a woman between 18 and 30 years old in good health and CMV-seronegative. The sample was PBMCs. In nucleotides, the CDR3 is TGTGCCAGTAGCGGTCGTCGGGGACAGGGGAGTCAGCCCCAGCATTTT. Translation gives CASSGRRGQGSQPQHF.